This T cell receptor beta chain was identified during a study of shared clonotypes between healthy human individuals. Data came from immunoSEQ multiplex PCR; TCRdb stores just in-frame clones and leaves some out. The sample contains hundreds of thousands of clones, approximately 79% of which appear only once. CD4+ cells underwent separation, giving CD45RA+ naive and CD45RA-negative memory subsets. Sequenced: memory CD4+ T cells sorted from blood. Subset of the sample: CD45RA-negative fraction. This TCR derives from a woman in her thirties in good health.

The CDR3 loop reads CASSLDGENTEAFF. The CDR3 DNA reads as TGTGCCAGCAGCTTAGATGGGGAGAACACTGAAGCTTTCTTT. The chain couples TRBV11-3 to TRBJ1-1; unclear D gene. Germline CDR1 is SGHNT and CDR2 is YENEEA. The CDR3 is 14 residues long. The ends were cut back, 0 bases at V and 1 base at J, with 6 bases in the middle.